This entry features one T cell receptor (beta chain) sequence. The antigen is not known. Here immunoSEQ multiplex PCR was the method, and the copy in TCRdb shows in-frame clones only, minus some. The profile shows about 12,000 clones, less than 90% of them singletons. The sample comes from a study of somatic mutations in cytotoxic T cells in rheumatoid arthritis. Findings and limits, study-wide: For CD8+ T-cell clonality, rheumatoid arthritis patients and age-matched healthy controls did not differ significantly.

There are 16 residues in the CDR3. The ends lost 4 bases at V and 2 bases at J; junction bases unmatched: 7. CDR1 is MGHDK, CDR2 SYGVNS, per germline. This rearrangement joins TRBV25-1 to TRBJ2-2; 7 positions agree with TRBD1. The clonotype was recovered from a woman aged 55-69 years in good health. The sequencing input was CD8+ T cells sorted from blood. In DNA form, the CDR3 reads TGTGCCAGCAGTGTTACAGGGGCGATCAACACCGGGGAGCTGTTTTTT. Its protein is CASSVTGAINTGELFF. Based on the CDR3 plus reference TRBV25-1 and TRBJ2-2, the full variable domain is EADIYQTPRYLVIGTGKKITLECSQTMGHDKMYWYQQDPGMELHLIHYSYGVNSTEKGDLSSESTVSRIRTEHFPLTLESARPSHTSQYLCASSVTGAINTGELFFGEGSRLTVL.